This record covers a single T cell receptor (beta chain). Its antigen is still unknown. This record belongs to a study of monozygotic twins with inflammatory bowel disease. Overall study results and limits: IBD patients carried less diverse TCRbeta repertoires (inverse Simpson) than healthy co-twins. Reduced clonotype sharing with other individuals was observed in IBD patients relative to healthy twins, especially with disease activity.

A template switching step added UMIs, each with a 6-nucleotide sample barcode. TCRdb reprocessed the 5' RACE reads and keeps a single row for each CDR3 protein, giving no DNA. The sample totals over 150,000 distinct CDR3 sequences. Blood was collected, roughly 2.5 ml per donor. Germline V lookup: CDR1 MNHEY, CDR2 SMNVEV (reference sequence). The CDR3 covers 14 residues. The rearrangement uses TRBV27 and TRBJ2-3; no DNA is available, so the TRBD1 call from TCRdb remains unchecked. This TCR was recovered from a human donor with ulcerative colitis or Crohn's disease, or a healthy co-twin of an affected twin (not recorded which). Sequencing input: blood. The CDR3 region is CASSLQGSTDTQYF.